These 27 T cell receptor beta chains came from one sample sequenced in a study of cytomegalovirus exposure and HLA in healthy donors. PCR primers comprised 60 Vbeta and 13 Jbeta primers. The method was immunoSEQ multiplex PCR; TCRdb's version includes in-frame clones alone and lacks a portion of them. Here the sample spans approximately 190,000 clones, over 80% being singletons. Sequencing was performed on PBMCs. All receptors come from a man aged 25-40 years in good health and CMV-seronegative.

For this clone: One end of the junction varies from germline; a read error may be responsible. The chain is built from TRBV6-1 and TRBJ2-7; tentatively, D is TRBD2 (7 bases). Germline V CDR1 and CDR2: MNHNS, SASEGT. CDR3 size: 12 residues. CDR3 nucleotide sequence: TGTGCCAGCAGTGAAAAGGGGGGAGGGACGAACTTC. Translated: CASSEKGGGTNF.

The chain uses TRBV10-3 and TRBJ2-7; D might be TRBD1 (6 bases). V was pared by 8 bases and J by 5 bases, with 19 bases between. CDR3 length: 14 amino acids. The germline CDR1 and CDR2 sequences are ENHRY and SYGVKD. The CDR3 DNA reads as TGTGCCATCTCCACTGCACAGGGAGTGGACGAGCAGTACTTC. Protein sequence: CAISTAQGVDEQYF.

V is TRBV6-6 and J is TRBJ2-7; no definite D call. V was shortened by 6 bases and J by 2 bases, with 14 bases between the two germline ends. The CDR3 loop spans 14 amino acids. Germline values: CDR1 MNHNY, CDR2 SVGAGI (reference sequence). As DNA, the CDR3 is TGTGCCAGCAGACGTCAAGGAGTCACCTACGAGCAGTACTTC. This encodes CASRRQGVTYEQYF.

The chain employs TRBV6-5 and TRBJ1-1; no clear D. Trimming removed 6 bases from V and 1 base from J, with 9 bases in between. The CDR3 length is 13 residues. Germline CDR1 reads MNHEY; CDR2 reads SVGAGI. The CDR3 nucleotides read TGTGCCAGCAGCCGGCAGGAGAACACTGAAGCTTTCTTT. As protein: CASSRQENTEAFF.

The chain is built from TRBV27 and TRBJ2-1, with TRBD2 identical over 15 bases. The germline gives CDR1 MNHEY, CDR2 SMNVEV (reference sequence). V lost 6 bases to trimming and J lost 10 bases; unmatched junction nucleotides: 7. The CDR3 is 15 amino acids. CDR3 sequence (DNA): TGTGCCAGCAGGCCCGGACTAGCGGGAGGGCCGGAGCAGTTCTTC. Its translation is CASRPGLAGGPEQFF.

V usage is TRBV28 and J usage is TRBJ2-7, with 7 bases that match TRBD1. The CDR3 has 16 residues. Germline CDR1 is MDHEN and CDR2 is SYDVKM. V gave up 5 bases and J gave up 3 bases; unmatched junction bases: 13. The CDR3 DNA reads TGTGCCAGCAGTCAAATCTCGGGACAGTTATTCTACGAGCAGTACTTC. It specifies CASSQISGQLFYEQYF.

The V and J genes are TRBV7-9 and TRBJ2-3; the D gene is possibly TRBD1 (5 bases). Germline V CDR1 and CDR2: SEHNR, FQNEAQ (reference sequence). The CDR3 is made up of 15 amino acids. V lost 3 bases, J lost 4 bases, and 14 bases lay in between. CDR3 nucleotide sequence: TGTGCCAGCAGCTTGGGCCTCAGGGTTGCAGATACGCAGTATTTT. Protein: CASSLGLRVADTQYF.

The chain links TRBV5-1 to TRBJ2-7; no clear D. CDR1 is SGHRS, CDR2 YFSETQ, per germline. The CDR3 length is 13 residues. V was cut by 2 bases and J by 0 bases, with 6 bases left in between. The CDR3: CASSFPNSYEQYF. The CDR3 nucleotides read TGCGCCAGCAGCTTTCCCAACTCCTACGAGCAGTACTTC.

The chain employs TRBV12-5 and TRBJ2-1; D is unresolved. The germline gives CDR1 LGHNT, CDR2 FRNRAP. This CDR3 region has 13 residues. The V gene lost 0 bases and the J gene lost 10 bases, with 10 bases spanning the gap. The CDR3 bases are TGTGCTAGTGGTTTGGTGTCCGGCGGCGAGCAGTTCTTC. It is translated as CASGLVSGGEQFF.

The chain couples TRBV2 to TRBJ1-5; 7 nucleotides align to TRBD1. V shed 5 bases, J shed 4 bases, and the junction held 5 bases outside the gene matches. Germline CDR1 and CDR2: SNHLY and FYNNEI. The CDR3 totals 14 residues. CDR3 sequence: CASSRQGINQPQHF. The CDR3 region has the DNA TGTGCCAGCAGTCGACAGGGTATTAATCAGCCCCAGCATTTT.

The chain employs TRBV28 and TRBJ1-5; 12 nucleotides align to TRBD1. This CDR3 contains 15 residues. Germline CDR1 and CDR2: MDHEN and SYDVKM. The V and J ends lost 4 bases and 6 bases, in that order; junction bases with no gene match: 4. CDR3 in DNA: TGTGCCAGCAGTTCAGGGACAGGGGGCGTTCAGCCCCAGCATTTT. Its translation: CASSSGTGGVQPQHF.

This clone was recorded only once. The rearrangement joins TRBV9 to TRBJ2-2; D is perhaps TRBD1 (6 bases). V lost 3 bases and J 7 bases, leaving 13 bases between the germline ends. This CDR3 is 14 amino acids long. Germline values: CDR1 SGDLS, CDR2 YYNGEE. The CDR3 sequence is CASSGTATNGELFF. As DNA, the CDR3 is TGTGCCAGCAGCGGGACAGCCACGAACGGGGAGCTGTTTTTT.

In DNA, the CDR3 is TGTGCCAGCAGTGAATCAGTCTCCACAGATACGCAGTATTTT. Translated, it gives CASSESVSTDTQYF. The chain has TRBV25-1 and TRBJ2-3; no clear D gene. V gave up 1 base and J gave up 2 bases, with 7 bases separating them. Germline CDR1 and CDR2: MGHDK and SYGVNS. This CDR3 is 14 amino acids long.

This chain links TRBV18 with TRBJ2-7; D possibly corresponds to TRBD2 (6 bases). The germline V and J ends were trimmed by 1 base and 2 bases, with 12 bases remaining between them. CDR1 is KGHSH, CDR2 LQKENI, per germline. This CDR3 has 15 amino acids. The CDR3 is CASSPLAGNPYEQYF. The CDR3 DNA reads TGTGCCAGCTCACCACTTGCGGGGAACCCCTACGAGCAGTACTTC.

This clone was seen a single time. The CDR3: CASSRRGLGTEAFF. The CDR3 nucleotides are TGTGCCAGCAGCCGTAGGGGGCTCGGGACTGAAGCTTTCTTT. The rearrangement joins TRBV7-2 to TRBJ1-1; 7 bases line up with TRBD1. The germline gives CDR1 SGHTA, CDR2 FQGNSA. This CDR3 spans 14 amino acids. The trim removed 5 bases at V and 5 bases at J, leaving 8 bases unmatched.

Points on this clone: One end of the junction is discordant with germline, which a read error may explain. The chain uses TRBV27 and TRBJ2-1; a weak D match, TRBD1 (6 bases). The CDR3 runs to 16 residues. Germline CDR1 is MNHEY and CDR2 is SMNVEV (reference sequence). CDR3 region: CATLPLTRGSNNEQFF. The CDR3 nucleotides are TGTGCCACCTTACCCTTAACCAGGGGCTCCAACAATGAGCAGTTCTTC.

This clone showed up just once. J is TRBJ2-1 and V is TRBV19; tentatively, D is TRBD2 (5 bases). The CDR3 consists of 14 residues. V shed 3 bases and J shed 2 bases, with 8 bases lying between them. CDR1 and CDR2 from the germline V gene are LNHDA and SQIVND (reference sequence). The CDR3 sequence is CASSISGAYNEQFF. For the CDR3, the DNA is TGTGCCAGTAGTATTTCCGGGGCCTACAATGAGCAGTTCTTC.

The chain has TRBV7-2 and TRBJ1-4, with 7 nucleotides matching TRBD1. The ends lost 5 bases at V and 4 bases at J; junction bases unmatched: 4. CDR1 and CDR2 from the germline V gene are SGHTA and FQGNSA. The CDR3 is 14 residues long. The CDR3 region has the DNA TGTGCCAGCAGCCCGGGACAGATTAATGAAAAACTGTTTTTT. Its protein is CASSPGQINEKLFF.

The chain joins TRBV2 to TRBJ2-5, with 9 bases that match TRBD1. This CDR3 comprises 15 residues. V shed 7 bases, J shed 7 bases, and the junction held 13 bases outside the gene matches. Germline loops: CDR1 SNHLY, CDR2 FYNNEI. CDR3 DNA sequence: TGTGCCAGCACGGTTCTACAGGGGGCGCGGGGGACCCAGTACTTC. It yields the protein CASTVLQGARGTQYF.

CDR3 in amino acids: CASQGERQETQYF. DNA for the CDR3: TGTGCCAGCCAAGGAGAAAGACAAGAGACCCAGTACTTC. The chain carries TRBV2 and TRBJ2-5; D is unclear. Germline assignment: CDR1 SNHLY and CDR2 FYNNEI. Between the trimmed V and J ends, which lost 8 bases and 2 bases, there was a span of 12 bases. This CDR3 spans 13 amino acids. Variable domain in full (rest from reference TRBV2 and TRBJ2-5): EPEVTQTPSHQVTQMGQEVILRCVPISNHLYFYWYRQILGQKVEFLVSFYNNEISEKSEIFDDQFSVERPDGSNFTLKIRSTKLEDSAMYFCASQGERQETQYFGPGTRLLVL.

The J gene is TRBJ2-3, the V gene TRBV5-1, with TRBD2 matching 8 bases. From germline, CDR1 is SGHRS and CDR2 YFSETQ. CDR3 length: 16 residues. With 5 bases clipped from V and 6 bases from J, the junction kept 14 bases outside the gene matches. The CDR3 DNA sequence: TGCGCCAGCAGGCCTGAACTAGCGGCCAGAACGGATACGCAGTATTTT. This translates into CASRPELAARTDTQYF.

The chain couples TRBV6-5 to TRBJ2-2; a possible D gene is TRBD1 (5 bases). V was pared by 5 bases and J by 8 bases, with 15 bases between. The CDR3 extends over 14 amino acids. Germline V gives CDR1 MNHEY, CDR2 SVGAGI. This CDR3 is CASSLTRGLGELFF. The CDR3 coding sequence is TGTGCCAGCAGTCTCACAAGGGGTTTGGGGGAGCTGTTTTTT.

The sample holds one count of this clone. The chain links TRBV28 to TRBJ2-5; D may be TRBD2 (6 bases). The J call may be mistaken, given a closer DNA end match to TRBJ2-7. The CDR3 loop spans 14 amino acids. Germline V gives CDR1 MDHEN, CDR2 SYDVKM. In DNA form, the CDR3 reads TGTGCCAGCAGTCCGCACCGGGAGTACCACGAGCAGTACTTC. Translated, it gives CASSPHREYHEQYF.

This sequence joins TRBV7-8 and TRBJ1-2; D remains unclear. The CDR3 has 15 amino acids. V dropped 0 bases and J dropped 8 bases, with 16 bases sitting between them. Germline CDR1 and CDR2: SGHVS and FQNEAQ. The CDR3 spells CASSLAPGSPLGYTF. Here the CDR3 DNA reads TGTGCCAGCAGCTTAGCGCCAGGTTCCCCTCTGGGCTACACCTTC.

The chain couples TRBV27 to TRBJ1-3; maybe TRBD1 (6 bases). Per germline, CDR1 MNHEY and CDR2 SMNVEV (reference sequence). Trimming shortened V by 8 bases and J by 4 bases, and 15 bases separated the two germline ends. The CDR3 has 14 residues. The CDR3 reads CASSLQGYGNTIYF. In nucleotides, the CDR3 is TGTGCCAGCTCCTTACAGGGTTACGGAAACACCATATATTTT.

This clone was observed a few times. V gene TRBV29-1 combines with J gene TRBJ2-7; D is possibly TRBD1 (6 bases). This CDR3 is built from 11 residues. The germline V gene encodes CDR1 SQVTM and CDR2 ANQGSEA. Trimming removed 4 bases at V and 3 bases at J, with 7 bases between. CDR3 sequence reads: CSVGTDYEQYF. DNA for the CDR3: TGCAGCGTTGGGACAGACTACGAGCAGTACTTC.

V and J are TRBV28 and TRBJ2-3; 15 bases match TRBD2. The CDR3 length is 16 residues. CDR1 and CDR2 from the germline V gene are MDHEN and SYDVKM. V was clipped by 3 bases and J by 4 bases; unmatched bases: 2. CDR3 region: CASSFWTSGGADTQYF. CDR3 coding DNA: TGTGCCAGCAGTTTTTGGACTAGCGGGGGGGCAGATACGCAGTATTTT.